The clone carrying this TCR beta chain was seen repeatedly, ten times or more. Antigen: not known. In every sequencing run, more than 170 million TCR-beta sequences were generated from 15-18 subjects. TCRdb used MiXCR to reprocess the 5' RACE reads, holding one entry per CDR3 protein. The sample has about 76,000 distinct CDR3 sequences; over 15% are singletons. The sample originates from a study of neurological immune-mediated disorders. Findings and caveats of the study: TCR clonal expansion peaked in HTLV-1-associated myelopathy patients and was lowest in multiple sclerosis patients.

The unsorted libraries were generated from a total of 2 million PBMCs, which had been stored in RNAlater at -80 C. Trimming shortened V by 5 bases and J by 2 bases, and 19 bases separated the two germline ends. CDR1 and CDR2 from the germline V gene are DFQATT and SNEGSKA (reference sequence). This CDR3 has 15 amino acids. The rearrangement links TRBV20-1 to TRBJ2-7; D remains ambiguous. The TCR was taken from a woman aged 40-49 years in good health. The sequenced sample was PBMCs. The CDR3 sequence is CSASTRWPSTYEQYV. The CDR3 bases are TGCAGTGCTTCCACCCGGTGGCCATCCACCTACGAGCAGTACGTC.